What follows describes a single T cell receptor beta chain. V was pared by 6 bases and J by 1 base, with 9 bases between. The germline V gene encodes CDR1 MNHEY and CDR2 SMNVEV (reference sequence). The CDR3 is made up of 13 amino acids. This record belongs to a study of blood T cell repertoires in COVID-19. On the study more broadly: Samples came from the United States, Italy and Spain, spanning acute and convalescent COVID-19. T cells, B-cell-depleted T cells, or PBMCs provided the cDNA or gDNA that served as material.

Original data processing: Estimated nucleated cell counts came from reference gene primer amplification. The method was immunoSEQ multiplex PCR; TCRdb's version includes in-frame clones alone and lacks a portion of them. That table supplies the V and J calls and clone size; D and trimming were determined from the DNA. The sample comprises some 93,000 clones, around nine tenths of which are singletons, and 10% rests with the top ten. The receptor's source is a middle-aged man with acute or convalescent COVID-19. What was sequenced was peripheral blood. The chain links TRBV27 to TRBJ1-1, with D uncertain. CDR3 amino acids: CASRLQANTEAFF. DNA for the CDR3: TGTGCCAGCAGACTCCAGGCGAACACTGAAGCTTTCTTT.